This T cell receptor beta chain was obtained from a study of control samples from healthy donors and cancer patients. The junction had 8 bases not matched to a gene; V was cut back by 2 bases and J by 8 bases. The CDR3 spans 14 residues. Looked up from germline, CDR1 is SGHNT and CDR2 is YYREEE (reference sequence). Sequencing used immunoSEQ multiplex PCR; TCRdb keeps in-frame clones, though not all of them. The top ten hold 9.5% to 13% of the sample, which has about 44,000 clones, around 87% seen once. This TCR was sampled from a woman in her sixties with lung cancer. J is TRBJ1-2 and V is TRBV5-4; 8 nucleotides line up with TRBD1. Sequenced material: PBMCs. CDR3 bases: TGTGCCAGCAGCTTTCAGGGGGCGCTGAGCGGCTACACCTTC. It encodes CASSFQGALSGYTF.